This T cell receptor (beta chain) was captured in a study of persistence of HIV-infected CD4 T cells. About this clone: What it recognizes is unknown.

This CDR3 comprises 14 residues. Germline values: CDR1 LNHDA, CDR2 SQIVND (reference sequence). Trimming cost V 4 bases and J 2 bases, with 12 bases left between them. The immunoSEQ assay was version 4, run in survey mode. The assay was immunoSEQ multiplex PCR, and TCRdb's table has in-frame clones only and misses some. The top ten clones hold over 1.5% of a sample with around 60,000 clones, 70% to 75% of them seen once. Cells were stimulated with overlapping HIV-1 Gag 15-mer peptides. CD40L-negative CD69-negative CD45RO-high memory CD4+ T cells were sorted as populations depleted of antigen-responding cells.

This receptor was obtained from an adult man with HIV who was CMV-seropositive. V usage is TRBV19 and J usage is TRBJ2-7; D is uncertain. The sequences come from CD4+ T cells sorted from PBMCs after roughly 17-hour stimulation, collected from a patient who received antiretroviral therapy. The CDR3 DNA reads TGTGCCAGTAGTAGGGCAGGTCAGGCCTACGAGCAGTACTTC. This translates into CASSRAGQAYEQYF.